The 28 T cell receptor beta chains reported below all come from one sample, sequenced in a study of T cells of healthy individuals. TCRdb ran MiXCR on the 5' RACE reads and lists one entry per CDR3 protein. There are about 82,000 distinct CDR3 sequences in the sample; more than 5% occur only once, and 6.5% to 8% lies in the top ten. These receptors all come from a female donor in good health.

This clonotype has ten or more counts. The V call is TRBV7-2, the J call TRBJ2-1; D possibly matches TRBD1 or TRBD2 (6 bases each). Trimming cost V 4 bases and J 7 bases, with 20 bases left between them. Germline values: CDR1 SGHTA, CDR2 FQGNSA. This CDR3 contains 16 residues. The CDR3 DNA is TGTGCCAGCAGCTCGAAGACAGCCACGGGGGCGAATGAGCAGTTCTTC. It yields the protein CASSSKTATGANEQFF.

The genes are TRBV27 and TRBJ2-5; 11 bases match TRBD2. From germline, CDR1 is MNHEY and CDR2 SMNVEV (reference sequence). The CDR3 runs to 14 residues. V shed 5 bases, J shed 4 bases, and the junction held 3 bases outside the gene matches. CDR3 protein: CASSPGTSGETQYF. For the CDR3, the DNA is TGTGCCAGCAGTCCAGGGACTAGCGGAGAGACCCAGTACTTC.

This clonotype was counted many times. The chain recombines TRBV14 with TRBJ2-1; D remains unclear. This CDR3 region has 13 residues. The germline V gene has CDR1 SGHDN and CDR2 FVKESK. V was pared by 2 bases and J by 4 bases, with 6 bases between. The CDR3 DNA is TGTGCCAGCAGCCAAATACGGTACAATGAGCAGTTCTTC. Its translation: CASSQIRYNEQFF.

The chain is built from TRBV7-2 and TRBJ2-3, with D perhaps matching TRBD2 (5 bases). The germline V gene has CDR1 SGHTA and CDR2 FQGNSA. CDR3 size: 15 residues. With 6 bases removed from V and 4 bases from J, the gap between germline ends came to 17 bases. This chain's CDR3 is CASSSRAFDADTQYF. In DNA, the CDR3 is TGTGCCAGCAGTTCGAGGGCCTTCGACGCAGATACGCAGTATTTT.

This clonotype was seen a few times. Written as DNA, the CDR3 is TGTGCCAGCAGTTTAGCCTTAGGACAGGCTGAATACGAGCAGTACTTC. The encoded protein is CASSLALGQAEYEQYF. The chain is built from TRBV12-3 or TRBV12-4 and TRBJ2-7; 7 bases fit TRBD1. The CDR3 sequence is 16 residues long. J lost 4 bases, V lost 0 bases, and 9 bases had no gene match.

V and J are TRBV19 and TRBJ1-6; D remains unclear. Trimming stripped 1 base from V and 6 bases from J, with 7 bases between. Per germline, CDR1 LNHDA and CDR2 SQIVND (reference sequence). This CDR3 has 14 amino acids. The CDR3, as DNA: TGTGCCAGTAGTATAGGACAATTTAATTCACCCCTCCACTTT. This encodes CASSIGQFNSPLHF.

This clonotype was seen more than once but under ten times. The chain has TRBV28 and TRBJ1-5; D remains ambiguous. This CDR3 contains 13 residues. The germline CDR1 and CDR2 sequences are MDHEN and SYDVKM. V lost 7 bases and J lost 3, with 10 bases in between. The DNA for the CDR3 is TGTGCCAGCACTGACACCCCCAATCAGCCCCAGCATTTT. It is translated as CASTDTPNQPQHF.

Many counts were recorded for this clonotype. The chain recombines TRBV20-1 with TRBJ2-3, with no clear D. Per the germline V gene, CDR1 is DFQATT and CDR2 is SNEGSKA (reference sequence). The germline V and J ends were trimmed by 2 bases and 1 base, with 16 bases remaining between them. This CDR3 has 16 residues. CDR3 nucleotide sequence: TGCAGTGCTAGACAGATCGTAGGGCCCGGCACAGATACGCAGTATTTT. This encodes CSARQIVGPGTDTQYF.

J is TRBJ1-2 and V is TRBV7-9, with D perhaps matching TRBD1 (5 bases). Germline V gene sequence: CDR1 SEHNR, CDR2 FQNEAQ (reference sequence). The CDR3 has 14 residues. Trimming left V 4 bases short and J 4 bases short, with 13 bases between. The CDR3 loop is CASSSFRELYGYTF. The CDR3 DNA reads TGTGCCAGCAGCTCCTTCAGGGAGCTCTATGGCTACACCTTC.

The chain employs TRBV6-5 and TRBJ2-3; no clear D. Germline lookup yields CDR1 MNHEY and CDR2 SVGAGI. The CDR3 consists of 15 residues. V was shortened by 4 bases and J by 4 bases, with 15 bases between the two germline ends. In DNA form, the CDR3 reads TGTGCCAGCAGTTCCCAGCCCCCATCATCAGATACGCAGTATTTT. Its translation is CASSSQPPSSDTQYF.

There are many counts of this clonotype. The rearrangement links TRBV14 to TRBJ2-1, with TRBD2 matching over 7 bases. Per the germline V gene, CDR1 is SGHDN and CDR2 is FVKESK. The trim removed 3 bases at V and 12 bases at J, leaving 17 bases unmatched. This CDR3 region has 16 residues. The chain's CDR3 is CASSHLGEGLTRAQFF. The CDR3 nucleotides are TGTGCCAGCAGCCATCTCGGGGAGGGCCTGACAAGGGCGCAGTTCTTC.

This clonotype appeared many times. The genes are TRBV19 and TRBJ1-5, with TRBD1 identical over 10 bases. The CDR3 is 15 amino acids. Trimming at V came to 5 bases and at J to 6 bases, leaving 7 bases not matched to a gene. CDR1 and CDR2 (germline): LNHDA, SQIVND (reference sequence). CDR3 amino acids: CASSDTGTGVQPQHF. The CDR3 coding sequence is TGTGCCAGTAGTGACACCGGGACAGGGGTTCAGCCCCAGCATTTT.

Comments on this clonotype: The junction shows a germline mismatch at one end, possibly a read error. In nucleotides, the CDR3 is TGTGCCAGCAGCCCCCCCGGGCACAACTACAATGAGAAGTTCTTC. Amino acid sequence: CASSPPGHNYNEKFF. The chain uses TRBV11-2 and TRBJ2-1; the D is unclear. There are 15 residues in the CDR3. CDR1 is SGHAT and CDR2 is FQNNGV in the germline V gene.

This clonotype appeared many times. The gene calls are TRBV6-2 or TRBV6-3 and TRBJ2-3; tentatively, D is TRBD1 (6 bases). The CDR3 runs to 17 residues. Germline values: CDR1 MNHEY, CDR2 SVGEGT. V was cut by 7 bases and J by 2 bases, with 22 bases left in between. CDR3 residues: CASISYNGDMNTDTQYF. The CDR3 nucleotides read TGTGCCAGCATCTCCTATAATGGGGACATGAACACAGATACGCAGTATTTT.

The table lists this clonotype with many counts. This rearrangement joins TRBV6-2 or TRBV6-3 to TRBJ2-2; the match to TRBD2 covers 12 bases. Germline CDR1 MNHEY, CDR2 SVGEGT. The CDR3 contains 16 residues. The J segment lost 4 bases and the V segment lost 6 bases, leaving 6 bases of the junction unmatched. The DNA for the CDR3 is TGTGCCAGCAGCATACTAGCGGGAGGCGCCACCGGGGAGCTGTTTTTT. It specifies CASSILAGGATGELFF.

This clonotype appeared many times. The J gene is TRBJ2-7, the V gene TRBV27; 7 nucleotides align to TRBD1. The CDR3 is 15 residues long. In germline, CDR1 is MNHEY, CDR2 SMNVEV (reference sequence). Germline trimming cut 1 base from V and 2 bases from J; bases unmatched to any gene: 5. The CDR3 protein is CASSLWGTATYEQYF. The CDR3 DNA reads as TGTGCCAGCAGTTTATGGGGGACAGCAACCTACGAGCAGTACTTC.

V and J are TRBV6-5 and TRBJ2-4, with D hard to call. Looked up from germline, CDR1 is MNHEY and CDR2 is SVGAGI. V was trimmed by 0 bases and J by 15 bases, leaving 12 bases between them. The CDR3 consists of 12 residues. The CDR3 DNA reads as TGTGCCAGCAGTTACTCGAGTCCCCTGTTGTACTTC. This encodes CASSYSSPLLYF.

The chain links TRBV19 to TRBJ2-1, with a weak D call TRBD2 (6 bases). The germline V gene encodes CDR1 LNHDA and CDR2 SQIVND (reference sequence). V dropped 1 base and J dropped 2 bases, with 9 bases sitting between them. This CDR3 contains 15 residues. As DNA, the CDR3 is TGTGCCAGTAGTATAGGTCAGCGGGCCTACAATGAGCAGTTCTTC. Protein sequence: CASSIGQRAYNEQFF.

This clonotype was picked up many times. The V call is TRBV9, the J call TRBJ2-2; 7 bases are a match to TRBD2. The germline CDR1 and CDR2 sequences are SGDLS and YYNGEE. Germline trimming cut 5 bases from V and 0 bases from J; bases unmatched to any gene: 4. The CDR3 extends over 15 amino acids. CDR3 coding DNA: TGTGCCAGCAGTTGGGGGGGATCGAACACCGGGGAGCTGTTTTTT. Translating it yields CASSWGGSNTGELFF.

This clonotype showed up many times. V gene TRBV5-4 combines with J gene TRBJ2-7; the match to TRBD2 covers 9 bases. The germline CDR1 and CDR2 sequences are SGHNT and YYREEE (reference sequence). The CDR3 spans 17 residues. Germline trimming cut 0 bases from V and 3 bases from J; bases unmatched to any gene: 10. In DNA, the CDR3 is TGTGCCAGCAGCTTGGCCGGCGCTAGCGGGACCTTCTACGAGCAGTACTTC. Amino acid sequence: CASSLAGASGTFYEQYF.

The sample holds a few counts of this clonotype. The chain carries TRBV12-3 or TRBV12-4 and TRBJ1-1; D is possibly TRBD1 (5 bases). Trimming shortened V by 8 bases and J by 10 bases, and 23 bases separated the two germline ends. The CDR3 runs 14 residues. Here the CDR3 reads CASAEGGHLRGAFF. CDR3 DNA: TGTGCCAGCGCCGAGGGCGGACACCTAAGGGGAGCTTTCTTT.

This clonotype was seen a handful of times. The V call is TRBV29-1, the J call TRBJ2-5; D not certain. This CDR3 is 11 amino acids long. Germline V gene data show CDR1 as SQVTM and CDR2 as ANQGSEA. The V and J ends lost 0 bases and 10 bases respectively, with 9 bases between them. CDR3 sequence: CSVEDQRDQYF. As DNA, the CDR3 is TGCAGCGTTGAAGACCAGAGAGACCAGTACTTC.

This clonotype was counted between two and nine times. The germline gene is not matched at one end of the junction; a read error may be the cause. This chain links TRBV11-3 with TRBJ2-1, with a possible D match to TRBD1 (6 bases). Germline V lookup: CDR1 SGHNT, CDR2 YENEEA. The CDR3 is 12 residues long. For the CDR3, the DNA is TGTGCCAGCAGCCACCGGGACAACGAGCAGTTCTTC. Amino acids: CASSHRDNEQFF. The full variable domain, in which reference TRBV11-3 and TRBJ2-1 provide the parts outside the CDR3, is EAGVVQSPRYKIIEKKQPVAFWCNPISGHNTLYWYLQNLGQGPELLIRYENEEAVDDSQLPKDRFSAERLKGVDSTLKIQPAELGDSAVYLCASSHRDNEQFFGPGTRLTVL.

This clonotype was detected a few times. The genes are TRBV6-5 and TRBJ2-2, with 7 nucleotides matching TRBD2. Germline V gene sequence: CDR1 MNHEY, CDR2 SVGAGI. The CDR3 length is 15 residues. The ends lost 0 bases at V and 7 bases at J; junction bases unmatched: 5. The CDR3 DNA reads as TGTGCCAGCAGTTACTCGACTAGCATCTACGGGGAGCTGTTTTTT. This translates into CASSYSTSIYGELFF.

As for this clonotype: This may be a read error, as it is one base from a much larger clone. The chain joins TRBV7-9 to TRBJ2-7; 7 bases match TRBD1. Losses at the gene ends were 1 base for V and 6 bases for J; bases not matched to a gene: 6. The CDR3 sequence is 14 residues long. Germline loops: CDR1 SEHNR, CDR2 FQNEAQ (reference sequence). The CDR3 nucleotides read TGTGCCAGCAGCTTAGGAGGGGGCAGTTCCGAGCAGTACTTC. Translated, it gives CASSLGGGSSEQYF. Combining the CDR3 with reference TRBV7-9 and TRBJ2-7 gives the whole variable domain DTGVSQNPRHKITKRGQNVTFRCDPISEHNRLYWYRQTLGQGPEFLTYFQNEAQLEKSRLLSDRFSAERPKGSFSTLEIQRTEQGDSAMYLCASSLGGGSSEQYFGPGTRLTVT.

As concerns this clonotype: The junction departs from the called germline gene at one end, perhaps through a read error. This sequence joins TRBV6-2 or TRBV6-3 and TRBJ2-3; D perhaps matches TRBD2 (8 bases). The CDR3 has 15 amino acids. Germline V gives CDR1 MNHEY, CDR2 SVGEGT. The CDR3 nucleotides are TGTGCCAGCAGTCCCTATAGCGGGACAGCAGATACCCAGTATTTT. Amino acid sequence: CASSPYSGTADTQYF.

Ten or more counts support this clonotype. CDR3 sequence reads: CASREPNSGSETQYF. The DNA of the CDR3 is TGTGCCAGCAGGGAACCAAATAGCGGGAGTGAGACCCAGTACTTC. The chain couples TRBV28 to TRBJ2-5; 9 nucleotides match TRBD2. The V gene end was trimmed by 6 bases and the J gene end by 5 bases; junction bases not matched to a gene: 10. Per the germline V gene, CDR1 is MDHEN and CDR2 is SYDVKM. The CDR3 totals 15 residues.

This clonotype was recorded at least ten times. The chain links TRBV11-1 to TRBJ2-1, with no clear D. The length of the CDR3 is 15 residues. The germline V gene encodes CDR1 SGHAT and CDR2 FQDESV (reference sequence). V was cut by 6 bases and J by 6 bases, with 18 bases left in between. The CDR3 loop is CASSLIADVGNEQFF. The CDR3 DNA reads as TGTGCCAGCAGTCTGATTGCCGACGTGGGCAATGAGCAGTTCTTC. Combining the CDR3 with reference TRBV11-1 and TRBJ2-1 gives the whole variable domain EAEVAQSPRYKITEKSQAVAFWCDPISGHATLYWYRQILGQGPELLVQFQDESVVDDSQLPKDRFSAERLKGVDSTLKIQPAELGDSAMYLCASSLIADVGNEQFFGPGTRLTVL.